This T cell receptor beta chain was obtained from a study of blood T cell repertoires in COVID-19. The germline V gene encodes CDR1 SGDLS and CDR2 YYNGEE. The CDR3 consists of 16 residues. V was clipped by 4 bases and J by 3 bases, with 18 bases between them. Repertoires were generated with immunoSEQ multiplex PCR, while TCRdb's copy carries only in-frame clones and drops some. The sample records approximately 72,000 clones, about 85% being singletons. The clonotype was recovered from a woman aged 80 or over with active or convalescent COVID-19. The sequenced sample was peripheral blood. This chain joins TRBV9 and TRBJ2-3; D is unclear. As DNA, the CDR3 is TGTGCCAGCAGCCCCCTATCTGCAGGTTTTACAGATACGCAGTATTTT. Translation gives CASSPLSAGFTDTQYF.